The text below deals with one TCR beta chain. This receptor's antigen is unknown. Base qualities are not recorded, but no much larger clone differs from it by a single base. The germline V gene yields SQVTM for CDR1 and ANQGSEA for CDR2. The CDR3, cysteine through phenylalanine, is 12 amino acids long. CDR3 DNA is the only sequence kept; it has 36 bases, read in frame from the first base. V drops 5 bases and J drops 5 bases, leaving 13 bases in between. The QIAGEN blood and tissue kit was used to extract genomic DNA from sorted cells, and the DNA was quantified on a NanoDrop 1000. Using multiplex PCR of genomic DNA, the immunoSEQ platform deep sequenced and quantified the TCR alpha and beta chains. Turning to the authors' computational methods: Annotation of the TCR sequences relied on IMGT gene and region definitions. Out-of-frame rearrangements served as a stand-in for the preselection repertoire and were compared with in-frame clonotypes. The iCHAO1 estimator provided with the immunoSEQ platform was used to estimate repertoire size. A Gini index, which is based on the Lorenz curve, was applied to in-frame amino acid clonotypes to measure clonal inequality. The intersect function of the R package tcR was used to count shared clonotypes, and the Jaccard index was used to score similarity. The R prcomp function was used without normalization to run principal component analysis of V, J and V-J usage frequencies. TCRdb re-hosts the immuneACCESS table, in-frame sequences only. Its copies lack some clones; in the studies checked, an unresolved V gene accounts for under half of them, and the cause for the rest is not known. From that table come the V and J calls and clone size; the DNA was used to work out D and trimming. This sample holds roughly 81,000 clones; roughly 93% were observed only once. The top ten constitute around 1.3% of the sample.

The data originate from a study of human versus mouse CDR3 diversity and MHC coevolution (dated by TCRdb to 2017 to 2019). About the study as a whole: The immunoSEQ assay was reported to detect one in 200,000 T cells and to minimize amplification bias from multiplex PCR. Across the mouse and human samples, each sample yielded between about 5.5 x 10^6 and 1.8 x 10^7 valid reads. Human naive CD4 T cell repertoires were used as a reference for TCR selection on multiple MHC II alleles and were compared with human-TCR-locus transgenic mice carrying single MHC II. The human cohort comprised three healthy volunteer blood donors, one aged 30 to 40, one aged 40 to 49 and one aged 60 to 70 at collection.

General conclusions and limits of the study: iCHAO1 estimates gave humans the largest TCR beta repertoire, 1.5 million to 2 million clonotypes, attributed likely to selection by multiple MHC II molecules. On average, more CDR3 deletions and insertions were observed in humans than in mice, indicating greater exonuclease and TdT activity. Repertoire diversity was not considered directly comparable between humans and mice because human T cells were selected on a handful of MHC II alleles. Among all compared groups, two of the three human donors had the lowest clonal inequality scores.

Naive CD4 T cells, defined as CD45RO-negative and CD62L-positive, were isolated from PBMCs by fluorescence-activated cell sorting. Each donor gave around 54 ml of fresh peripheral blood, from which PBMCs were isolated by Ficoll density centrifugation. All samples were sorted on a FACSAria III instrument and reached purity above 95%. Sequencing used naive CD4+ T cells from blood. This specimen's cell subset or site label, per the study, means: CD45RO-negative CD62L-positive naive CD4 T cells. The rearrangement combines TRBV29-1 with TRBJ2-7, and possibly TRBD1, on 6 matching bases. The receptor was isolated from a person between 25 and 70 years old in good health. The CDR3 protein sequence reads: CSVLPDSDEQYF. The DNA reads TGCAGCGTTCTCCCGGACAGCGACGAGCAGTACTTC.